The sequence of this T cell receptor beta chain was determined in a study of shared clonotypes between healthy human individuals. Every one of the donors was a Caucasian adult that lived in Nashville, Tennessee. Note on this clone: Its antigen is as yet unknown.

General observations from the study: Sampling involved blood alone; tissue repertoires likely differ. It was observed that roughly 5.5% of naive CD4 clonotypes were shared across a few donors.

Original data processing: There were no quality scores in the junction-only immunoSEQ sequences, so filtering differed. Profiling relied on immunoSEQ multiplex PCR, and the TCRdb table lists in-frame clones only, not all of them. That table supplies the V and J calls and clone size; D and trimming were determined from the DNA. This table holds 2,500,000 or so clones, 92% found once. V trimming: 4 bases; J trimming: 0 bases; junction bases outside the gene matches: 7. This CDR3 comprises 16 residues. Germline values: CDR1 SGDLS, CDR2 YYNGEE. This receptor was taken from a man aged 18 to 29 in good health. Some clones in this sample may be carry-over from other donors' samples. Source material: naive CD4+ T cells from PBMCs. The sample's subset: CD45RA+ positively selected. V gene TRBV9 combines with J gene TRBJ1-1; TRBD1 matches at 9 bases. This CDR3 reads CASSPGTGSLNTEAFF. The CDR3 DNA sequence: TGTGCCAGCAGCCCAGGGACAGGGTCCTTGAACACTGAAGCTTTCTTT.